Ten or more counts support the clone carrying this TCR beta chain. Its matching antigen is unknown. This sample was taken from a study of human T cells and chemical hapten exposure. The CDR3 extends over 18 amino acids. In germline, CDR1 is KGHDR, CDR2 SFDVKD. Trimming took off 1 base at V and 3 bases at J, with 19 bases between the two ends. Time point defined: pre-sensitization, week 0. Treatment of the sample: therapeutic diphenylcyclopropenone sensitization with weekly scalp DPC. Blood was collected ahead of every patch test applied. The starting material, unfractionated whole blood, was used for total RNA extraction. TCRdb itself ran the RACE reads through MiXCR, one entry per CDR3 protein. The sample carries more than 250,000 distinct CDR3 sequences, approximately 7.5% recorded once. Study results and limitations: Counts of expanded TCRs (at PT1) showed a positive correlation with patch test score.

The sample consisted of whole blood, taken in connection with sensitization to the hapten diphenylcyclopropenone (DPC). The chain is built from TRBV24-1 and TRBJ2-3; D may be TRBD1 or TRBD2 (6 bases each). The sequence was obtained from a man between 18 and 29 years old with alopecia areata. Some clones in this sample may be carry-over from other donors' samples. CDR3 loop: CATSDLQFGGAGTDTQYF. The DNA for the CDR3 is TGTGCCACCAGTGATTTACAGTTTGGGGGCGCGGGGACAGATACGCAGTATTTT.